This TCR beta chain was identified in a study of T cell responses to AZD1222 COVID-19 vaccine. This clone has only one observation. Assay: immunoSEQ multiplex PCR; the TCRdb copy retains only in-frame clones and omits some. Here the sample spans some 150,000 clones, more than 70% being singletons. CDR1 SGHTA and CDR2 FQGNSA come from the germline V gene. V was clipped by 1 base and J by 2 bases, with 8 bases between them. The CDR3 runs to 14 residues. The chain couples TRBV7-2 to TRBJ1-2; D unresolved. The receptor comes from an adult who received the AZD1222 COVID-19 vaccine. The sequences come from peripheral blood, collected 28 days after the second AZD1222 dose. CDR3 residues: CASSLEGQNYGYTF. CDR3 DNA: TGTGCCAGCAGCTTAGAGGGTCAGAACTATGGCTACACCTTC.